The 26 T cell receptor beta chains given below trace back to one sample, sequenced in a study of shared clonotypes between healthy human individuals. Measured with immunoSEQ multiplex PCR; TCRdb has only the in-frame clones, and not every one. Altogether under 750,000 clones are present, 55% to 75% being singletons, with the ten largest covering over 1.5%. The sequencing input was memory CD4+ T cells sorted from blood. Specified subset: CD45RA-negative fraction. The source is a woman younger than 45 in good health.

The chain carries TRBV19 and TRBJ1-5; no firm D call. The CDR3 extends over 15 amino acids. Trimming removed 3 bases from V and 0 bases from J, with 9 bases in between. Per germline, CDR1 LNHDA and CDR2 SQIVND (reference sequence). This chain's CDR3 is CASSIWQDSNQPQHF. The CDR3 DNA sequence: TGTGCCAGTAGTATCTGGCAGGATAGCAATCAGCCCCAGCATTTT.

The chain joins TRBV2 to TRBJ2-7; 12 bases agree with TRBD2. Germline V gives CDR1 SNHLY, CDR2 FYNNEI. Trimming took 4 bases from V and 5 from J; bases not matched to a gene: 6. This CDR3 spans 15 amino acids. The CDR3 DNA sequence: TGTGCCAGCAGTGCTCTGACTAGCGGGAGCCACGAGCAGTACTTC. Its translation: CASSALTSGSHEQYF.

This clone was detected only a few times. This sequence joins TRBV19 and TRBJ2-6, with TRBD1 matching over 8 bases. Germline trimming cut 2 bases from V and 0 bases from J; bases unmatched to any gene: 6. CDR1 is LNHDA and CDR2 is SQIVND in the germline V gene (reference sequence). The CDR3 contains 18 residues. The CDR3 sequence is CASSIQGAPSSGANVLTF. CDR3 nucleotides: TGTGCCAGTAGTATACAGGGGGCCCCAAGCTCTGGGGCCAACGTCCTGACTTTC. Complete variable domain (other parts from reference TRBV19 and TRBJ2-6): DGGITQSPKYLFRKEGQNVTLSCEQNLNHDAMYWYRQDPGQGLRLIYYSQIVNDFQKGDIAEGYSVSREKKESFPLTVTSAQKNPTAFYLCASSIQGAPSSGANVLTFGAGSRLTVL.

This clone has more than one count but fewer than ten. The chain uses TRBV27 and TRBJ1-2; D may be TRBD1 (5 bases). Germline assignment: CDR1 MNHEY and CDR2 SMNVEV (reference sequence). V dropped 0 bases and J dropped 4 bases, with 9 bases sitting between them. The CDR3 is 14 amino acids. The CDR3 here is CASSLSQGIYGYTF. DNA of the CDR3: TGTGCCAGCAGTTTATCGCAGGGTATCTATGGCTACACCTTC.

The genes are TRBV6-6 and TRBJ2-3; 8 nucleotides match TRBD2. Germline V gene lookup returns CDR1 MNHNY and CDR2 SVGAGI (reference sequence). The V gene end was trimmed by 0 bases and the J gene end by 3 bases; junction bases not matched to a gene: 5. The CDR3 has 16 amino acids. CDR3 nucleotide sequence: TGTGCCAGCAGTTACTCATGGACTAGCCAAACAGATACGCAGTATTTT. Translated: CASSYSWTSQTDTQYF.

The chain links TRBV19 to TRBJ1-5; no reliable D call. V lost 3 bases and J lost 7, with 13 bases in between. CDR1 is LNHDA, CDR2 SQIVND, per germline (reference sequence). CDR3 size: 14 residues. The CDR3 reads CASSIPGTNQPQHF. In nucleotides, the CDR3 is TGTGCCAGTAGTATCCCCGGCACGAACCAGCCCCAGCATTTT.

The chain carries TRBV14 and TRBJ2-2; TRBD1 is a possible D gene (7 bases). The CDR3 spans 17 residues. Trimming pared 2 bases from V and 4 bases from J, leaving 17 bases between. Looked up from germline, CDR1 is SGHDN and CDR2 is FVKESK. The CDR3 spells CASSQPSFQGGTGELFF. For the CDR3, the DNA is TGTGCCAGCAGCCAACCCTCATTCCAGGGGGGCACCGGGGAGCTGTTTTTT.

The genes are TRBV28 and TRBJ1-5, with 7 bases fitting TRBD1. The V segment lost 6 bases and the J segment 5 bases; nucleotides outside the gene matches: 7. Germline V gene sequence: CDR1 MDHEN, CDR2 SYDVKM. The length of the CDR3 is 14 residues. The CDR3 nucleotides read TGTGCCAGCAGCCCGACAGGGAGCCATCAGCCCCAGCATTTT. Protein: CASSPTGSHQPQHF. Combining the CDR3 with reference TRBV28 and TRBJ1-5 gives the whole variable domain DVKVTQSSRYLVKRTGEKVFLECVQDMDHENMFWYRQDPGLGLRLIYFSYDVKMKEKGDIPEGYSVSREKKERFSLILESASTNQTSMYLCASSPTGSHQPQHFGDGTRLSIL.

This clone has only a few counts. The chain joins TRBV6-6 to TRBJ2-3; D remains ambiguous. Germline CDR1 MNHNY, CDR2 SVGAGI (reference sequence). This CDR3 has 12 amino acids. V was cut by 8 bases and J by 5 bases, with 11 bases left in between. This CDR3 reads CASAPSIDTQYF. CDR3 DNA sequence: TGTGCCAGCGCCCCTTCTATAGATACGCAGTATTTT.

This clone was seen many times. J is TRBJ1-2 and V is TRBV7-9; maybe TRBD1 (6 bases). Germline CDR1 reads SEHNR; CDR2 reads FQNEAQ (reference sequence). CDR3 length: 15 amino acids. The germline V and J ends were trimmed by 8 bases and 7 bases, with 23 bases remaining between them. In nucleotides, the CDR3 is TGTGCCAGCGAAAACCCGACAGGTCGGTTGGGTGGCTACACCTTC. Translating it yields CASENPTGRLGGYTF.

The chain is built from TRBV7-2 and TRBJ2-7; tentatively, D is TRBD2 (6 bases). The V gene lost 1 base and the J gene lost 0 bases, with 16 bases spanning the gap. The CDR3 totals 17 residues. The germline gives CDR1 SGHTA, CDR2 FQGNSA. The CDR3 spells CASSLVRLGGDSYEQYF. CDR3 bases: TGTGCCAGCAGCTTAGTTCGCTTGGGCGGGGACTCCTACGAGCAGTACTTC.

This chain connects TRBV4-1 to TRBJ1-4; weak D call: TRBD1 (5 bases). Per the germline V gene, CDR1 is MGHRA and CDR2 is YSYEKL. V was trimmed by 4 bases and J by 8 bases, leaving 14 bases between them. The CDR3 runs 14 residues. The chain's CDR3 is CASSRVAGGEKLFF. DNA for the CDR3: TGCGCCAGCAGCCGCGTGGCTGGGGGGGAAAAACTGTTTTTT.

The chain combines TRBV6-5 with TRBJ2-7, with a possible D match to TRBD1 (6 bases). The CDR3 length is 16 residues. From germline, CDR1 is MNHEY and CDR2 SVGAGI. Trimming removed 4 bases at V and 3 bases at J, with 19 bases between. The CDR3 loop is CASSSHSGTLLYEQYF. The CDR3 DNA is TGTGCCAGCAGTTCCCACTCCGGGACATTACTCTACGAGCAGTACTTC.

The chain carries TRBV28 and TRBJ2-1; 9 bases map to TRBD2. Germline assignment: CDR1 MDHEN and CDR2 SYDVKM. V trimming: 5 bases; J trimming: 3 bases; junction bases outside the gene matches: 5. This CDR3 is 15 amino acids long. CDR3: CASSSRTSVYNEQFF. In DNA form, the CDR3 reads TGTGCCAGCAGTAGCCGGACTAGCGTCTACAATGAGCAGTTCTTC. Full variable domain (remainder filled in from reference TRBV28 and TRBJ2-1): DVKVTQSSRYLVKRTGEKVFLECVQDMDHENMFWYRQDPGLGLRLIYFSYDVKMKEKGDIPEGYSVSREKKERFSLILESASTNQTSMYLCASSSRTSVYNEQFFGPGTRLTVL.

This clone came up a few times. J is TRBJ2-5 and V is TRBV10-1; 12 bases map to TRBD2. V trimming: 4 bases; J trimming: 7 bases; junction bases outside the gene matches: 4. CDR1 is WNHNN and CDR2 is SYGVQD in the germline V gene (reference sequence). The CDR3 is 14 amino acids. CDR3 sequence (DNA): TGCGCCAGCAGTGTAACTAGCGGGGGGTCGACCCAGTACTTC. It specifies CASSVTSGGSTQYF.

This chain connects TRBV15 to TRBJ2-3, with TRBD1 as a possible D gene (6 bases). Trimming left V 0 bases short and J 3 bases short, with 22 bases between. The CDR3 length is 19 residues. CDR1 is LNHNV, CDR2 YYDKDF, per germline (reference sequence). The CDR3, as DNA: TGTGCCACCAGCAGAGATGGTTTGGGGGTACTAGGGGGTACAGATACGCAGTATTTT. Its translation is CATSRDGLGVLGGTDTQYF.

The count of this clone is one. The genes are TRBV19 and TRBJ2-6; maybe TRBD1 (5 bases). CDR3 length: 15 amino acids. Germline V gene lookup returns CDR1 LNHDA and CDR2 SQIVND (reference sequence). V was clipped by 6 bases and J by 0 bases, with 9 bases between them. The CDR3 bases are TGTGCCAGTAGATCGACAGCCTCTGGGGCCAACGTCCTGACTTTC. This encodes CASRSTASGANVLTF.

The chain has TRBV30 and TRBJ1-5; 8 nucleotides match TRBD1. The CDR3 contains 18 residues. Germline trimming cut 1 base from V and 2 bases from J; bases unmatched to any gene: 13. The germline gives CDR1 GTSNPN, CDR2 SVGIG (reference sequence). The CDR3 sequence: CAWSGGTGLLGGNQPQHF. CDR3 bases: TGTGCCTGGAGTGGCGGGACAGGTCTGCTTGGGGGCAATCAGCCCCAGCATTTT.

The CDR3 reads CASRSQYEQYF. Here the CDR3 DNA reads TGTGCCAGCAGAAGCCAGTACGAGCAGTACTTC. V and J are TRBV2 and TRBJ2-7; no reliable D call. The CDR3 is 11 amino acids. Trimming took off 6 bases at V and 4 bases at J, with 7 bases between the two ends. CDR1 and CDR2 from the germline V gene are SNHLY and FYNNEI. Supplemented by reference TRBV2 and TRBJ2-7, the full variable domain reads EPEVTQTPSHQVTQMGQEVILRCVPISNHLYFYWYRQILGQKVEFLVSFYNNEISEKSEIFDDQFSVERPDGSNFTLKIRSTKLEDSAMYFCASRSQYEQYFGPGTRLTVT.

This clone has a handful of counts. J is TRBJ2-7 and V is TRBV9, with 8 bases that match TRBD1. This CDR3 has 15 amino acids. Trimming removed 1 base from V and 4 bases from J; junction bases left unmatched: 7. In germline, CDR1 is SGDLS, CDR2 YYNGEE. The CDR3, as DNA: TGTGCCAGCAGCGTAAGGTCCCAGGGGGCGTACGAGCAGTACTTC. Amino acid sequence: CASSVRSQGAYEQYF.

The rearrangement joins TRBV18 to TRBJ1-5; 9 bases are shared with TRBD1. Germline V gene lookup returns CDR1 KGHSH and CDR2 LQKENI. Unmatched junction bases numbered 1, after V lost 1 base and J lost 6 bases. This CDR3 region has 14 residues. CDR3 amino acids: CASSPQGQGQPQHF. The CDR3 DNA follows: TGTGCCAGCTCACCACAGGGACAGGGTCAGCCCCAGCATTTT.

The chain couples TRBV6-1 to TRBJ1-3; possible D gene TRBD1, 5 bases. Germline V gene sequence: CDR1 MNHNS, CDR2 SASEGT. V was trimmed by 4 bases and J by 6 bases, leaving 16 bases between them. The length of the CDR3 is 15 residues. The CDR3 sequence is CASSVTGGSLNTIYF. The CDR3 DNA reads TGTGCCAGCAGTGTTACCGGGGGGAGCCTAAACACCATATATTTT.

The J gene is TRBJ2-1, the V gene TRBV19; 9 bases align to TRBD1. This CDR3 spans 17 amino acids. The germline gives CDR1 LNHDA, CDR2 SQIVND (reference sequence). With 3 bases clipped from V and 2 bases from J, the junction kept 8 bases outside the gene matches. The CDR3 coding sequence is TGTGCCAGTAGTATGACCACCGGGACAGGGCCCTACAATGAGCAGTTCTTC. Translating gives CASSMTTGTGPYNEQFF.

This clone is a singleton in its sample. The rearrangement joins TRBV27 to TRBJ1-1; D remains unclear. This CDR3 has 15 residues. The V end was cut by 4 bases, the J end by 0 bases, with 12 bases between. Germline V gene data show CDR1 as MNHEY and CDR2 as SMNVEV (reference sequence). The CDR3 is CASSSLEGMNTEAFF. CDR3 bases: TGTGCCAGCAGTTCCCTCGAGGGAATGAACACTGAAGCTTTCTTT.

This chain joins TRBV28 and TRBJ1-1; D gene unclear. Germline V gives CDR1 MDHEN, CDR2 SYDVKM. The V and J ends lost 5 bases and 2 bases respectively, with 9 bases between them. This CDR3 comprises 13 residues. CDR3 in amino acids: CASSTTVNTEAFF. In DNA form, the CDR3 reads TGTGCCAGCAGTACCACGGTAAACACTGAAGCTTTCTTT.

This rearrangement joins TRBV28 to TRBJ2-1; no clear D gene. The CDR3 sequence is 13 residues long. V lost 8 bases and J 7 bases, leaving 15 bases between the germline ends. Germline V gives CDR1 MDHEN, CDR2 SYDVKM. Here the CDR3 reads CASALPYPNEQFF. CDR3 DNA sequence: TGTGCCAGCGCCTTACCCTACCCTAATGAGCAGTTCTTC.